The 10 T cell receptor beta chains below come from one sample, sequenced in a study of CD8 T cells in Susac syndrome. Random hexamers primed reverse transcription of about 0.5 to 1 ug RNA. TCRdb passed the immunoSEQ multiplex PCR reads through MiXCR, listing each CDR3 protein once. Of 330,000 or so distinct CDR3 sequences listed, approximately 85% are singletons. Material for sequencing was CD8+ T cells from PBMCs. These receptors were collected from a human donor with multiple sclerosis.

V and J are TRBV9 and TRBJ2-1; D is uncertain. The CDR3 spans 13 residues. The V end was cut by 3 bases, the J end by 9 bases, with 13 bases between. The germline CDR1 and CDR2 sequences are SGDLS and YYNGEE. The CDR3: CASSEAHLGEQFF. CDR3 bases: TGTGCCAGCAGCGAGGCGCATCTGGGTGAGCAGTTCTTC. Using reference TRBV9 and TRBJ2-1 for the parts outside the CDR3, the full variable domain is DSGVTQTPKHLITATGQRVTLRCSPRSGDLSVYWYQQSLDQGLQFLIQYYNGEERAKGNILERFSAQQFPDLHSELNLSSLELGDSALYFCASSEAHLGEQFFGPGTRLTVL.

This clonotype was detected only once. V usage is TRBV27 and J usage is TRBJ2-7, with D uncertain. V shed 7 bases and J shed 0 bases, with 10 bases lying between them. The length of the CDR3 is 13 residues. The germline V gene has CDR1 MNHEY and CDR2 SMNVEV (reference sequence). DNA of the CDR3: TGTGCCAGCAAGAACCCCAACTCCTACGAGCAGTACTTC. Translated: CASKNPNSYEQYF.

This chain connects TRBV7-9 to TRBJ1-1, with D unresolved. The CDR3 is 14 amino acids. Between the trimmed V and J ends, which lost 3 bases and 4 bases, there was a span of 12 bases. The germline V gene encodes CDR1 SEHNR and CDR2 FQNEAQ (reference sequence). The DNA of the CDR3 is TGTGCCAGCAGCTTGGGCGGCGGAATCACTGAAGCTTTCTTT. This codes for CASSLGGGITEAFF.

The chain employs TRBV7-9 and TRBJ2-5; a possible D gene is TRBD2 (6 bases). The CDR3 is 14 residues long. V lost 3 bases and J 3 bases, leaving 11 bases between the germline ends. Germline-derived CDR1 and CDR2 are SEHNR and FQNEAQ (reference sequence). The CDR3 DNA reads TGTGCCAGCAGCTTGGTGGGCGGGAAAGAGACCCAGTACTTC. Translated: CASSLVGGKETQYF. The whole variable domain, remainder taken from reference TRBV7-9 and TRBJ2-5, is DTGVSQNPRHKITKRGQNVTFRCDPISEHNRLYWYRQTLGQGPEFLTYFQNEAQLEKSRLLSDRFSAERPKGSFSTLEIQRTEQGDSAMYLCASSLVGGKETQYFGPGTRLLVL.

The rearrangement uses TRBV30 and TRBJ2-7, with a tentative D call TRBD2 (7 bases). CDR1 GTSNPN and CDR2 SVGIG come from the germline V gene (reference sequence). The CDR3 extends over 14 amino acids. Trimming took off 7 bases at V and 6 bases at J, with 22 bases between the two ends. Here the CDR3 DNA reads TGTGCCTCCGGCGGGGGCAGGGGAGCTTCCGAGCAGTACTTC. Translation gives CASGGGRGASEQYF.

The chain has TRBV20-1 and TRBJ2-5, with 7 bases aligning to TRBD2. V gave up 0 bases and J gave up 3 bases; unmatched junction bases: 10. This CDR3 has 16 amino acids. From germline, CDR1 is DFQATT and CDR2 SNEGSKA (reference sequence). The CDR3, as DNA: TGCAGTGCTAGAGATACTATAGCGGGCATAGAAGAGACCCAGTACTTC. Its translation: CSARDTIAGIEETQYF.

The CDR3 sequence is CASSQDRAGPNQPQHF. The DNA of the CDR3 is TGCGCCAGCAGCCAAGATCGGGCAGGGCCCAATCAGCCCCAGCATTTT. The chain uses TRBV4-3 and TRBJ1-5; D perhaps matches TRBD1 (5 bases). The CDR3 totals 16 residues. Deletions cut 0 bases from V and 3 bases from J, with 12 bases between. Germline V gene lookup returns CDR1 LGHNA and CDR2 YSLEER.

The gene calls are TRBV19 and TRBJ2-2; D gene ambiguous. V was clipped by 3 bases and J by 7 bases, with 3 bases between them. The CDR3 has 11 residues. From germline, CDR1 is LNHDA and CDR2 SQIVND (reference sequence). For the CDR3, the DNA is TGTGCCAGTAGTATTAGCGGGGAGCTGTTTTTT. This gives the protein CASSISGELFF.

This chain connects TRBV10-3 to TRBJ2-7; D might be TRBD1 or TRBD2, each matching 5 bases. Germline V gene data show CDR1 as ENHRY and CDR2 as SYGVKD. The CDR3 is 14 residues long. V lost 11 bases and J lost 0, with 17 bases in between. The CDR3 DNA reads TGTGCCCTCGGGGCAGATCGGAGCTCCTACGAGCAGTACTTC. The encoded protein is CALGADRSSYEQYF.

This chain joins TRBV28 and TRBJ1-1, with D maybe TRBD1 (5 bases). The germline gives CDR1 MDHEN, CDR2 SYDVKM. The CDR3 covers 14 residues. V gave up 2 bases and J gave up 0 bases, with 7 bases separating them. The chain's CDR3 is CASSLVDMNTEAFF. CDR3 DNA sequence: TGTGCCAGCAGTTTAGTGGACATGAACACTGAAGCTTTCTTT.